The present T cell receptor beta chain was sequenced within a study of radiation and T cells in renal cell carcinoma. Treatment in this sample: treatment-naive control, cytoreductive nephrectomy. The patient's renal cell carcinoma had clear cell pathology. Overall study findings and caveats: Tumor samples were small regions of around 1 g.

TCRdb keeps only in-frame clones here, not all; method: immunoSEQ multiplex PCR. The sample has about 24,000 clones, roughly 64% seen once. The CDR3 covers 14 residues. The germline V gene has CDR1 SQVTM and CDR2 ANQGSEA. Concerning this clone itself: Its target is not known.

Here the sequenced sample was tumor tissue, taken from a patient whose treatment was nephrectomy without radiotherapy. The J gene is TRBJ2-3, the V gene TRBV29-1; 13 bases agree with TRBD2. The sequence was obtained from a man in his forties with renal cell carcinoma. The CDR3 region is CSSLGLAGSGTQYF. DNA for the CDR3: TGCAGTTCCTTGGGACTAGCGGGGTCAGGGACGCAGTATTTT.